The clone carrying this T cell receptor (beta chain) has at least ten counts. TCRdb analysed the reads with MiXCR anew, one entry per CDR3 protein. The sample carries about 200,000 distinct CDR3 sequences, 8% to 10% recorded once. This specimen comes from a study of T cell repertoires in cytomegalovirus infection. As for the study in general: Evidence of both CMV infection and a matching HLA type came from public TCR beta signatures.

This CDR3 has 16 residues. Germline loops: CDR1 SEHNR, CDR2 FQNEAQ (reference sequence). V shed 5 bases and J 2 bases; nucleotides not matched to a gene: 10. The chain carries TRBV7-9 and TRBJ2-7, with 9 nucleotides matching TRBD2. The origin of this receptor is a human donor in good health (CMV status not recorded). Some clones in this sample may be carry-over from other donors' samples. The specimen sequenced was PBMCs. The CDR3 DNA reads as TGTGCCAGCAGCCCCTGGACAGCGGGAGGCGCCTACGAGCAGTACTTC. It encodes CASSPWTAGGAYEQYF.